This note documents a single TCR beta chain sequence. The antigen is unknown. The sample is drawn from a study of cytomegalovirus exposure and HLA in healthy donors. Whole-study findings and limits: Using a false discovery rate of 0.05, a later analysis showed that 15,000 to 20,000 TCR beta sequences were associated with HLA alleles.

60 Vbeta and 13 Jbeta primers were used in PCR. Some clones are missing from TCRdb's copy, which holds only in-frame ones; the method was immunoSEQ multiplex PCR. The profile shows roughly 160,000 clones, about four fifths of them singletons. Looked up from germline, CDR1 is LNHDA and CDR2 is SQIVND (reference sequence). V dropped 2 bases and J dropped 2 bases, with 7 bases sitting between them. The CDR3 length is 15 residues. Sequenced material: PBMCs. This sequence originates from a woman aged 50 to 60 in good health and CMV-seronegative. This chain connects TRBV19 to TRBJ2-6; maybe TRBD2 (6 bases). CDR3 sequence: CASSISGAGANVLTF. The CDR3 DNA follows: TGTGCCAGTAGTATATCGGGGGCTGGGGCCAACGTCCTGACTTTC.